This entry describes one T cell receptor beta chain. The antigen is unknown. This CDR3 comprises 16 residues. Trimming removed 4 bases from V and 5 bases from J, with 17 bases in between. From germline, CDR1 is PRHDT and CDR2 FYEKMQ (reference sequence). This record comes from a study of lymphopenia after photon versus proton radiotherapy. General study points: Proton therapy kept repertoires fairly stable, unlike photons, which gained effector/memory cells. After lymphocyte nadir, photon-treated repertoires showed oligoclonal expansion, especially CD8+ Temra. Better survival with proton therapy was suggested as possible, not demonstrated.

Only in-frame clones appear in the TCRdb table, and some are missing; sequencing was by immunoSEQ multiplex PCR. Found here are under 80,000 clones, approximately 84% of them singletons; the top ten hold less than 2.5%. Sample: peripheral blood, taken from a patient treated with photon-based radiotherapy. The V and J genes are TRBV13 and TRBJ2-2; TRBD2 might be the D (6 bases). The sequence was obtained from a man aged 35-49 years with gastric cancer. The CDR3, as DNA: TGTGCCAGCAGCTCGGAGGGGACCAAAGGTACCGGGGAGCTGTTTTTT. Translating gives CASSSEGTKGTGELFF. The whole variable domain, filled in from reference TRBV13 and TRBJ2-2, reads AAGVIQSPRHLIKEKRETATLKCYPIPRHDTVYWYQQGPGQDPQFLISFYEKMQSDKGSIPDRFSAQQFSDYHSELNMSSLELGDSALYFCASSSEGTKGTGELFFGEGSRLTVL.